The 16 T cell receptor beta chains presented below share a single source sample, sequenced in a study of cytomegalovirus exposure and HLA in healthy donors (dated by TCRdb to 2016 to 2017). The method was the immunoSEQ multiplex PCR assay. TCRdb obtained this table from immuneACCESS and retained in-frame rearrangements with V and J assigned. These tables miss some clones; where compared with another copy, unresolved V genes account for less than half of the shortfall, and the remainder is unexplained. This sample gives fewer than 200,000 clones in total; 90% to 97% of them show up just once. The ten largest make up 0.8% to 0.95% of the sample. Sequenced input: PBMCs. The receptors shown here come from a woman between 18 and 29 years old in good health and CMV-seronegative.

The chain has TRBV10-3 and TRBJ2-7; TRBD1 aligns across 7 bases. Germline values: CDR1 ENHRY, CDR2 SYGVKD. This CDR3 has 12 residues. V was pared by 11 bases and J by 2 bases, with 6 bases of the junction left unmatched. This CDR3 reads CAVGTDPYEQYF. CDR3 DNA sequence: TGTGCCGTCGGGACAGATCCCTACGAGCAGTACTTC.

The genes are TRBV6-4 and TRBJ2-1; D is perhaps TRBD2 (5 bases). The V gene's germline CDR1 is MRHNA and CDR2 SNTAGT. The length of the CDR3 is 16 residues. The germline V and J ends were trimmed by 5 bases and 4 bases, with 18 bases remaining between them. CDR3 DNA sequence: TGTGCCAGCAGTCAGCTGGACGGGGTAGGGTACAATGAGCAGTTCTTC. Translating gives CASSQLDGVGYNEQFF.

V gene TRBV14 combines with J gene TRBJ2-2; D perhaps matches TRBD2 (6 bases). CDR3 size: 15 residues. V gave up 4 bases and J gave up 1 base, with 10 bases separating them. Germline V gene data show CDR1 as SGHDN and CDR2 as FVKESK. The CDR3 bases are TGTGCCAGCAGCCGGACTATTATGAACACCGGGGAGCTGTTTTTT. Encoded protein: CASSRTIMNTGELFF.

The CDR3: CASSADRESSGNTIYF. The DNA for the CDR3 is TGTGCCAGCAGCGCCGACAGAGAATCCTCTGGAAACACCATATATTTT. The V and J genes are TRBV9 and TRBJ1-3; possibly TRBD1 for D (5 bases). V gave up 3 bases and J gave up 0 bases, with 13 bases separating them. Germline V gene lookup returns CDR1 SGDLS and CDR2 YYNGEE. This CDR3 spans 16 amino acids.

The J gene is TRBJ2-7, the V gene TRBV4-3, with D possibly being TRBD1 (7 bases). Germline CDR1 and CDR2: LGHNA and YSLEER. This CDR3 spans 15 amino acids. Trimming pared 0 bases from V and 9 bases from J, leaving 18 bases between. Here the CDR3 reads CASSQDRGAGGSQYF. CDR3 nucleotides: TGCGCCAGCAGCCAAGATCGTGGGGCAGGGGGGTCGCAGTACTTC.

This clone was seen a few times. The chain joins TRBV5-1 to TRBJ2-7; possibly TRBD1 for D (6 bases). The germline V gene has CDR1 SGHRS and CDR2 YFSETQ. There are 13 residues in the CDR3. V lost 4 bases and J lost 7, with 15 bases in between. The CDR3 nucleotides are TGCGCCAGCAGCCCTTTAACAGGGTGGGAGCAGTACTTC. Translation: CASSPLTGWEQYF.

CDR3 sequence reads: CASSEPESTNYGYTF. Here the CDR3 DNA reads TGTGCCAGCAGTGAACCAGAAAGTACTAACTATGGCTACACCTTC. V and J are TRBV25-1 and TRBJ1-2, with D unclear. Germline assignment: CDR1 MGHDK and CDR2 SYGVNS. Between the trimmed V and J ends, which lost 2 bases and 0 bases, there was a span of 10 bases. The CDR3 is 15 amino acids.

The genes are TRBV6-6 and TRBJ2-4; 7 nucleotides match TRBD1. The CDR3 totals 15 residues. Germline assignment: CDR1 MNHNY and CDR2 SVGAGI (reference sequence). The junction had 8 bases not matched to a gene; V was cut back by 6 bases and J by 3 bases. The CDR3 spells CASRDRVGDKNIQYF. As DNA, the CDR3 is TGTGCCAGCAGAGACAGGGTTGGAGACAAAAACATTCAGTACTTC.

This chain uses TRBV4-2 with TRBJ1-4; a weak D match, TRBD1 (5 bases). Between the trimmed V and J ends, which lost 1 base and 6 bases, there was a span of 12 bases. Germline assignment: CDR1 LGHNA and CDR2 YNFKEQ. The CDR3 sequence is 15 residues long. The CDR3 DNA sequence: TGTGCCAGCAGCCAAGCAGGGAACGGCGATGAAAAACTGTTTTTT. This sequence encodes CASSQAGNGDEKLFF.

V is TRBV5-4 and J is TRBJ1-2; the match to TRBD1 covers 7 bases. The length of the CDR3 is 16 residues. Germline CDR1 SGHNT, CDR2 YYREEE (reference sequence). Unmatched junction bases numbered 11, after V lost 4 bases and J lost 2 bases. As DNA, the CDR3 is TGTGCCAGCAGCCCGGGGGGGGGACAGAAGAACTATGGCTACACCTTC. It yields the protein CASSPGGGQKNYGYTF.

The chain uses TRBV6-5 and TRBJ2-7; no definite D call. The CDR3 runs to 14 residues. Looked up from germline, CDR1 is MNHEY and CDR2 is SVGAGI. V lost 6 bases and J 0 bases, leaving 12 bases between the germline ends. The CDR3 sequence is CASSPTFPSYEQYF. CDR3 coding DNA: TGTGCCAGCAGCCCCACTTTCCCCTCCTACGAGCAGTACTTC.

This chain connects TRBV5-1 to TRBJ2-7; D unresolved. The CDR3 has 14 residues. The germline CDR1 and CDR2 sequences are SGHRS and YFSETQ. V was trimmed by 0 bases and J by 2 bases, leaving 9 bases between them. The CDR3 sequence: CASSLVGSPYEQYF. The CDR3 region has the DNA TGCGCCAGCAGCTTGGTTGGCAGTCCCTACGAGCAGTACTTC.

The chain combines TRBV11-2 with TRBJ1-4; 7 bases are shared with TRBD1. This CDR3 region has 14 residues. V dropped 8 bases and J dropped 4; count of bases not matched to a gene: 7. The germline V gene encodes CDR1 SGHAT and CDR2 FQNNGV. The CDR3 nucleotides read TGTGCCAGCCGACCGACAGGGTATAATGAAAAACTGTTTTTT. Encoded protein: CASRPTGYNEKLFF. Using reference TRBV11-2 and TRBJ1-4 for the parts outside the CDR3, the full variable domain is EAGVAQSPRYKIIEKRQSVAFWCNPISGHATLYWYQQILGQGPKLLIQFQNNGVVDDSQLPKDRFSAERLKGVDSTLKIQPAKLEDSAVYLCASRPTGYNEKLFFGSGTQLSVL.

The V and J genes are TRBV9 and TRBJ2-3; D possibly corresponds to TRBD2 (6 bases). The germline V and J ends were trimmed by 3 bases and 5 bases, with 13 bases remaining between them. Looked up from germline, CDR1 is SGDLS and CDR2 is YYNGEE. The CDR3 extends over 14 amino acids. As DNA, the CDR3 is TGTGCCAGCAGCGCCCACGACGGGGGAGATACGCAGTATTTT. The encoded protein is CASSAHDGGDTQYF.

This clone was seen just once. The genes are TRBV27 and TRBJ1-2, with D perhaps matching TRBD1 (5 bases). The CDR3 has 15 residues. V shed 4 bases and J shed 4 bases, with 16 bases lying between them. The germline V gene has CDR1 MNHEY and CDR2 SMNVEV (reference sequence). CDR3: CASSSQGIGLYGYTF. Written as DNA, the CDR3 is TGTGCCAGCAGTTCCCAGGGCATTGGGCTCTATGGCTACACCTTC.

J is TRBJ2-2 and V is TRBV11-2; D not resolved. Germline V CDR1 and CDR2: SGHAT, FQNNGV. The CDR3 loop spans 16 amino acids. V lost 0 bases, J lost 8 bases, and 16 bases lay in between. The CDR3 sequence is CASSLESPSLKGELFF. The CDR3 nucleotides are TGTGCCAGCAGCTTAGAGAGCCCGTCCCTTAAAGGGGAGCTGTTTTTT.